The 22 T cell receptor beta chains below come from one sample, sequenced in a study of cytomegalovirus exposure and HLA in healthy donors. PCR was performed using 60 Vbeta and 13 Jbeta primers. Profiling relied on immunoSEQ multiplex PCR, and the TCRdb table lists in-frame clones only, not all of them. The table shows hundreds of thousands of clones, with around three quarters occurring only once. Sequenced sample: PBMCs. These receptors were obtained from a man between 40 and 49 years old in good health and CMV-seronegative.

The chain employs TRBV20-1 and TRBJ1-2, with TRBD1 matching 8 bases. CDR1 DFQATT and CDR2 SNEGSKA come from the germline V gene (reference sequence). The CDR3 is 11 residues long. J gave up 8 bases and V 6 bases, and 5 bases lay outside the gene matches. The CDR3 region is CSAPGQGGYTF. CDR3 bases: TGCAGTGCACCCGGACAGGGCGGCTACACCTTC.

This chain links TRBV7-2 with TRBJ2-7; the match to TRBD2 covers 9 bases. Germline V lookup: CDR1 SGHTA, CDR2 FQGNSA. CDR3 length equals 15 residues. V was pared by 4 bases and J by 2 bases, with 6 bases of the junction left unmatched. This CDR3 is CASSSGVAGAYEQYF. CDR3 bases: TGTGCCAGCAGCTCAGGGGTAGCGGGGGCCTACGAGCAGTACTTC.

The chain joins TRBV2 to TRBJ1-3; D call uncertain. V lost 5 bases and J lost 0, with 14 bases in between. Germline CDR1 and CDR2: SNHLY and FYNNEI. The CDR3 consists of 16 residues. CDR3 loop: CASSSRTVLSGNTIYF. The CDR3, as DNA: TGTGCCAGCAGTTCTAGAACTGTCCTCTCTGGAAACACCATATATTTT.

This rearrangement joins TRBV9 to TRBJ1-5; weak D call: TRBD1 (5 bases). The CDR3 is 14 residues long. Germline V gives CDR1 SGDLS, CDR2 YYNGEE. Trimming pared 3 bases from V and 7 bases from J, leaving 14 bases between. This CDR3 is CASSAGRELQPQHF. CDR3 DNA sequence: TGTGCCAGCAGCGCCGGCAGGGAACTACAGCCCCAGCATTTT.

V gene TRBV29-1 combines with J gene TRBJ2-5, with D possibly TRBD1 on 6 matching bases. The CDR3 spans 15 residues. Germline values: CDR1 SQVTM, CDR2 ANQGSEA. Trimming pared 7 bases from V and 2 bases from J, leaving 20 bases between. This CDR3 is CSALGSGGRQETQYF. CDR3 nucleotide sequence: TGCAGCGCTCTGGGCAGTGGGGGCCGGCAAGAGACCCAGTACTTC.

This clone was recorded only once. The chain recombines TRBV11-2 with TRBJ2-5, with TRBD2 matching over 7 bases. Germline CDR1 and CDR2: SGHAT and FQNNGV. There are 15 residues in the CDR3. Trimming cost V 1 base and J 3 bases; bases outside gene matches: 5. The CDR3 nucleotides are TGTGCCAGCAGCTTAGGGGCCAGCGGGGAAGAGACCCAGTACTTC. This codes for CASSLGASGEETQYF. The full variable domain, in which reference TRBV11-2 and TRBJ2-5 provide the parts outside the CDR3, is EAGVAQSPRYKIIEKRQSVAFWCNPISGHATLYWYQQILGQGPKLLIQFQNNGVVDDSQLPKDRFSAERLKGVDSTLKIQPAKLEDSAVYLCASSLGASGEETQYFGPGTRLLVL.

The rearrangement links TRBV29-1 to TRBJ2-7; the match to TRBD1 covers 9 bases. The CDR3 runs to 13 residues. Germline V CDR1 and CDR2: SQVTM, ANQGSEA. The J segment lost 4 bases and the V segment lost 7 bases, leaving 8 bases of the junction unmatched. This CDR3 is CSASDRGRYEQYF. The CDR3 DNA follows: TGCAGCGCTTCGGACAGGGGAAGGTACGAGCAGTACTTC.

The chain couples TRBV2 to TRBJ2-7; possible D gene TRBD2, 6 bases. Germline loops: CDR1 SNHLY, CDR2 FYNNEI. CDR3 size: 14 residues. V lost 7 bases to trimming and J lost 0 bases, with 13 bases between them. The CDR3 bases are TGTGCCAGCAAAATAGGCGGGGTCTCCTACGAGCAGTACTTC. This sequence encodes CASKIGGVSYEQYF.

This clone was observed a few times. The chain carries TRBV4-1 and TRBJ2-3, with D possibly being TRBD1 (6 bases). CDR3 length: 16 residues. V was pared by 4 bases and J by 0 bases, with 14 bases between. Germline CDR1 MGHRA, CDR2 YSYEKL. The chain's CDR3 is CASSPLDSFSTDTQYF. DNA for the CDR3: TGCGCCAGCAGCCCGCTGGACAGTTTTAGCACAGATACGCAGTATTTT.

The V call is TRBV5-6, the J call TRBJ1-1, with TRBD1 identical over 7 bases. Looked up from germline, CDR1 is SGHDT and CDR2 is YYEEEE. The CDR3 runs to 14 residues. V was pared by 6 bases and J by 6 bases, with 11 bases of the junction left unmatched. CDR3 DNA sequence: TGTGCCAGCATCTCAGGGGGTTCTCCACCTGAAGCTTTCTTT. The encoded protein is CASISGGSPPEAFF.

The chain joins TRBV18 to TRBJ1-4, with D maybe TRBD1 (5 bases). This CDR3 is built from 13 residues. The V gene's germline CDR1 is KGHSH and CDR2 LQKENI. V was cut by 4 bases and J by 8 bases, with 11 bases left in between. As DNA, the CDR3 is TGTGCCAGCTCACTAGGGGTTCAGGAAAAACTGTTTTTT. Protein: CASSLGVQEKLFF.

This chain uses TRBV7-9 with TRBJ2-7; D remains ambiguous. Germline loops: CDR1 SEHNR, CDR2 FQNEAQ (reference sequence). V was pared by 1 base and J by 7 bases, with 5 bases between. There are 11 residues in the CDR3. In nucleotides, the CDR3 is TGTGCCAGCAGCTTAGGCCGGGAGCAGTACTTC. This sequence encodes CASSLGREQYF.

The CDR3 is CASSSDRAYGYTF. CDR3 DNA: TGTGCCAGCAGCTCGGACAGGGCCTATGGCTACACCTTC. This sequence joins TRBV7-9 and TRBJ1-2, with 8 bases identical to TRBD1. CDR1 is SEHNR and CDR2 is FQNEAQ in the germline V gene (reference sequence). The J segment lost 4 bases and the V segment lost 4 bases, leaving 2 bases of the junction unmatched. The CDR3 has 13 residues.

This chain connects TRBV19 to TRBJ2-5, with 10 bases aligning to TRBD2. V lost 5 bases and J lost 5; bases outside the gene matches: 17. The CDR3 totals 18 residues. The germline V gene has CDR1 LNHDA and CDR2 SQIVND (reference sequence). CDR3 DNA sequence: TGTGCCAGTAGTCCCCGTCTAGCGGGGGCGGGTGGGATTGAGACCCAGTACTTC. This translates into CASSPRLAGAGGIETQYF.

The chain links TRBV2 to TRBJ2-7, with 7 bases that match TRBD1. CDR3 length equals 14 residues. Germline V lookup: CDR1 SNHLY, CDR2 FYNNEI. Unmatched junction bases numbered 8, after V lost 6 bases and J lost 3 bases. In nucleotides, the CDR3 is TGTGCCAGCAGCGAACAGGGGACCGACTACGAGCAGTACTTC. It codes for CASSEQGTDYEQYF. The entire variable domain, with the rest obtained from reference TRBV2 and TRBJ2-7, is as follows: EPEVTQTPSHQVTQMGQEVILRCVPISNHLYFYWYRQILGQKVEFLVSFYNNEISEKSEIFDDQFSVERPDGSNFTLKIRSTKLEDSAMYFCASSEQGTDYEQYFGPGTRLTVT.

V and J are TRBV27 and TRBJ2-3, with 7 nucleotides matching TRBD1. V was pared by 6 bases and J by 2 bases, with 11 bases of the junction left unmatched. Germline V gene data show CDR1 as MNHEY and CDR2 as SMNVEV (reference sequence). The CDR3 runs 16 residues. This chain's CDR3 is CASSPHRTGVTDTQYF. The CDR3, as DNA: TGTGCCAGCAGCCCCCACCGGACAGGCGTCACAGATACGCAGTATTTT.

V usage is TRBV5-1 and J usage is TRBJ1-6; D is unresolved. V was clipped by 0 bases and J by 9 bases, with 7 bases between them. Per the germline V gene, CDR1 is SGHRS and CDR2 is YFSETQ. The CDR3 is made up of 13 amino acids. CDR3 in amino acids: CASSLGLSSPLHF. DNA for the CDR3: TGCGCCAGCAGCTTGGGTCTGAGTTCACCCCTCCACTTT.

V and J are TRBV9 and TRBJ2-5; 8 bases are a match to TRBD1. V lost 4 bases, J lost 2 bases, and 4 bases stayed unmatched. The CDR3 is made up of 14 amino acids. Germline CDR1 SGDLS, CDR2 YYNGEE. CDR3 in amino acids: CASSRTGKQETQYF. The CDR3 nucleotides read TGTGCCAGCAGCAGGACAGGGAAGCAAGAGACCCAGTACTTC.

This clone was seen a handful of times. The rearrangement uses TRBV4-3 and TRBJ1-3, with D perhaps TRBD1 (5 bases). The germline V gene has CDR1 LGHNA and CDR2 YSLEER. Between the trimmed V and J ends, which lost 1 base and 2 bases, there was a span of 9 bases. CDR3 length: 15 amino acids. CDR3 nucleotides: TGCGCCAGCAGCCAAGGGAGGGGAGCTGGAAACACCATATATTTT. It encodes CASSQGRGAGNTIYF.

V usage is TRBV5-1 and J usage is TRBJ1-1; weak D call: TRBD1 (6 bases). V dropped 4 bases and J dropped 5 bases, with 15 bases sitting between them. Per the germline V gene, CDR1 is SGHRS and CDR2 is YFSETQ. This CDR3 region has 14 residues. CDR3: CASSDGGAGTEAFF. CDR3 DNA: TGCGCCAGCAGCGATGGGGGGGCCGGGACTGAAGCTTTCTTT. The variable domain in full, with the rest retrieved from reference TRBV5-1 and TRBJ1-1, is KAGVTQTPRYLIKTRGQQVTLSCSPISGHRSVSWYQQTPGQGLQFLFEYFSETQRNKGNFPGRFSGRQFSNSRSEMNVSTLELGDSALYLCASSDGGAGTEAFFGQGTRLTVV.

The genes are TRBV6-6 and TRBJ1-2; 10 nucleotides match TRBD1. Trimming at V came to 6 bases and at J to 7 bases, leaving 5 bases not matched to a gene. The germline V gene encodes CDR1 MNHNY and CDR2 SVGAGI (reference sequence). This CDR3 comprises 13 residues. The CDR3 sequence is CASSQTGGSGYTF. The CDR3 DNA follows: TGTGCCAGCAGCCAGACAGGGGGCTCTGGCTACACCTTC.

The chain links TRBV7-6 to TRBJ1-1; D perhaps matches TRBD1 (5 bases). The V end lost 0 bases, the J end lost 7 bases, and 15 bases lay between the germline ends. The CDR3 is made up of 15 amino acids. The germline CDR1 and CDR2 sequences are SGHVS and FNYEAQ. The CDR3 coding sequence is TGTGCCAGCAGCTTAGCGATCGGGGGAGGAGGTGAAGCTTTCTTT. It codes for CASSLAIGGGGEAFF.